This T cell receptor beta chain was captured by sequencing in a study of blood T cell repertoires in COVID-19. Germline CDR1 reads LNHNV; CDR2 reads YYDKDF (reference sequence). The CDR3 has 22 residues. The J segment lost 0 bases and the V segment lost 4 bases, leaving 19 bases of the junction unmatched. In the source study's methods: Quantification of nucleated cells was approximated via reference gene primer amplification. Produced via immunoSEQ multiplex PCR; TCRdb's table is partial and in-frame only. V and J calls and clone size are as listed in that table; D and trimming were resolved from the DNA. Of about 240,000 clones in the sample, approximately 80% were seen once.

This TCR was recovered from a man aged 30 to 45 who had recovered from COVID-19. Specimen: peripheral blood. V and J are TRBV15 and TRBJ2-4, with TRBD1 matching over 12 bases. The CDR3 loop is CATSTLTLGTGGGFIAKNIQYF. DNA for the CDR3: TGTGCCACCAGCACTCTAACTCTCGGGACAGGGGGCGGTTTCATAGCCAAAAACATTCAGTACTTC.